This T cell receptor beta chain was sequenced during a study of shared clonotypes between healthy human individuals. In the study overall: Two women and three men aged 18 to 49 served as donors. Each donor's CD8 memory used one plate, CD8 naive two, each CD4 subset three.

Germline V lookup: CDR1 KGHSH, CDR2 LQKENI. The V end lost 3 bases, the J end lost 1 base, and 9 bases lay between the germline ends. CDR3 length equals 14 residues. To note about this clone: Its antigen is currently unknown. Other DNA sequences in the sample encode the same CDR3.

Study outcomes and limitations: Among donors, sharing of clonotypes was expected to be affected by sequencing depth. Naive CD4 clonotypes were shared across a handful of donors at 5% to 6%.

The assay was immunoSEQ multiplex PCR, and TCRdb's table has in-frame clones only and misses some. The data hold nearly 1 million clones, with more than 75% observed a single time. This receptor was identified in a man between 18 and 29 years old in good health. V is TRBV18 and J is TRBJ2-5, with no clear D. The sequencing sample was made of memory CD4+ T cells sorted from blood. Subset meaning: CD45RA-negative fraction. The CDR3 protein is CASSPPGSQETQYF. The CDR3 DNA reads TGTGCCAGCTCACCTCCGGGCTCCCAAGAGACCCAGTACTTC. The whole variable domain, remainder taken from reference TRBV18 and TRBJ2-5, is NAGVMQNPRHLVRRRGQEARLRCSPMKGHSHVYWYRQLPEEGLKFMVYLQKENIIDESGMPKERFSAEFPKEGPSILRIQQVVRGDSAAYFCASSPPGSQETQYFGPGTRLLVL.